The 22 T cell receptor beta chains below were found in one sample sequenced in a study of beta chain features in type 1 diabetes. The antigens for these receptors are not known. Expressed TCRB transcripts were sequenced after all isolated RNA was converted to cDNA. Data came from immunoSEQ multiplex PCR; TCRdb stores just in-frame clones and leaves some out. This repertoire shows fewer than 350,000 clones, over 12% found once; its top ten account for roughly 0.015%. Points from the study as a whole: In every one of the four CD4+ subsets, TCRB CDR3s were moderately but significantly shorter in Type 1 diabetes patients.

Sequencing was carried out using naive CD4+ T cells from blood. Receptors originate from a man aged 18 to 30 with type 1 diabetes.

The chain combines TRBV15 with TRBJ2-7; possibly TRBD1 for D (6 bases). This CDR3 contains 14 residues. Trimming took 2 bases from V and 5 from J, leaving 13 bases between them. Germline values: CDR1 LNHNV, CDR2 YYDKDF (reference sequence). The CDR3 DNA follows: TGTGCCACCAGCAGATACAGGGATTACGACGAGCAGTACTTC. This codes for CATSRYRDYDEQYF.

This clone was counted a few times. This chain joins TRBV30 and TRBJ2-3; D may be TRBD1 (5 bases). The germline V and J ends were trimmed by 2 bases and 2 bases, with 11 bases remaining between them. Germline V CDR1 and CDR2: GTSNPN, SVGIG (reference sequence). The CDR3 loop spans 14 amino acids. CDR3 bases: TGTGCCTGGAGTTCACAGGTGATCACAGATACGCAGTATTTT. It is translated as CAWSSQVITDTQYF.

This clone came up a few times. The chain joins TRBV30 to TRBJ1-2, with a tentative D call TRBD1 (6 bases). V lost 2 bases to trimming and J lost 3 bases, with 16 bases between them. This CDR3 comprises 15 residues. Germline lookup yields CDR1 GTSNPN and CDR2 SVGIG (reference sequence). CDR3 amino acids: CAWSKYREGDYGYTF. Here the CDR3 DNA reads TGTGCCTGGAGTAAATACAGGGAGGGCGACTATGGCTACACCTTC.

The V and J genes are TRBV6-6 and TRBJ2-3; a weak D match, TRBD1 (7 bases). V was shortened by 6 bases and J by 0 bases, with 13 bases between the two germline ends. The CDR3 has 15 amino acids. Germline V lookup: CDR1 MNHNY, CDR2 SVGAGI (reference sequence). The CDR3 sequence: CASRRQGLSTDTQYF. The CDR3 region has the DNA TGTGCCAGCAGAAGACAGGGACTTAGCACAGATACGCAGTATTTT.

The table lists this clone with a few counts. This chain uses TRBV29-1 with TRBJ1-2; 10 bases agree with TRBD1. V shed 4 bases and J 1 base; nucleotides not matched to a gene: 12. This CDR3 is built from 17 residues. CDR1 is SQVTM, CDR2 ANQGSEA, per germline. The CDR3 reads CSVVERVGTGVNYGYTF. As DNA, the CDR3 is TGCAGCGTTGTCGAGAGGGTCGGGACAGGGGTTAACTATGGCTACACCTTC. Drawing the rest from reference TRBV29-1 and TRBJ1-2, the complete variable domain is SAVISQKPSRDICQRGTSLTIQCQVDSQVTMMFWYRQQPGQSLTLIATANQGSEATYESGFVIDKFPISRPNLTFSTLTVSNMSPEDSSIYLCSVVERVGTGVNYGYTFGSGTRLTVV.

A remark on this clone: The junction differs from germline at one of its ends, possibly a read error. V gene TRBV5-1 combines with J gene TRBJ2-1, with D possibly TRBD1 on 6 matching bases. Germline V gene data show CDR1 as SGHRS and CDR2 as YFSETQ. The CDR3 loop spans 13 amino acids. The CDR3 region is CASRLDSGQKQFF. CDR3 sequence (DNA): TGCGCCAGCAGGTTGGACAGCGGTCAAAAGCAGTTCTTC.

The chain employs TRBV19 and TRBJ2-1; 8 nucleotides match TRBD1. The CDR3 spans 14 residues. Trimming took 6 bases from V and 9 from J; bases not matched to a gene: 10. Germline CDR1 reads LNHDA; CDR2 reads SQIVND (reference sequence). The CDR3 sequence: CASREGQGLGEQFF. CDR3 DNA sequence: TGTGCCAGTAGGGAAGGACAGGGTTTGGGTGAGCAGTTCTTC.

V and J are TRBV29-1 and TRBJ2-3, with 10 bases identical to TRBD2. The CDR3 has 13 residues. The V gene end was trimmed by 4 bases and the J gene end by 3 bases; junction bases not matched to a gene: 1. The germline gives CDR1 SQVTM, CDR2 ANQGSEA. CDR3 bases: TGCAGCGTTGGGGGACTAGCGACAGATACGCAGTATTTT. Translation: CSVGGLATDTQYF.

This clone was counted only a few times. The chain has TRBV30 and TRBJ2-7; 10 positions match TRBD1. Germline lookup yields CDR1 GTSNPN and CDR2 SVGIG (reference sequence). CDR3 length: 13 amino acids. Trimming at V came to 5 bases and at J to 3 bases, leaving 4 bases not matched to a gene. The CDR3 protein is CAWGRDRGYEQYF. The CDR3 coding sequence is TGTGCCTGGGGCAGGGACAGGGGCTACGAGCAGTACTTC.

This clone was seen more than once but under ten times. The chain has TRBV30 and TRBJ2-7; D is perhaps TRBD2 (6 bases). Germline-derived CDR1 and CDR2 are GTSNPN and SVGIG (reference sequence). The CDR3 runs to 17 residues. V lost 1 base and J 0 bases, leaving 19 bases between the germline ends. The CDR3 loop is CAWSARSPPSVSYEQYF. The CDR3 bases are TGTGCCTGGAGTGCCCGTTCACCTCCTAGCGTCTCCTACGAGCAGTACTTC.

The chain is built from TRBV20-1 and TRBJ1-1; tentatively, D is TRBD1 (5 bases). CDR3 length: 11 residues. With 6 bases removed from V and 8 bases from J, the gap between germline ends came to 13 bases. The germline gives CDR1 DFQATT, CDR2 SNEGSKA (reference sequence). The CDR3 loop is CSAGGRGEAFF. The CDR3 nucleotides are TGCAGTGCGGGGGGAAGGGGAGAAGCTTTCTTT.

V usage is TRBV4-3 and J usage is TRBJ1-5; tentative D call: TRBD1 (6 bases). Germline CDR1 LGHNA, CDR2 YSLEER. The CDR3 is 15 residues long. V was shortened by 2 bases and J by 5 bases, with 13 bases between the two germline ends. CDR3 sequence (DNA): TGCGCCAGCAGCCAAAAATTAGGGGGGGATCAGCCCCAGCATTTT. Translated: CASSQKLGGDQPQHF.

V and J are TRBV5-4 and TRBJ2-7; D is ambiguous. Trimming took 1 base from V and 6 from J, leaving 8 bases between them. Germline V lookup: CDR1 SGHNT, CDR2 YYREEE (reference sequence). This CDR3 contains 12 residues. This chain's CDR3 is CASSLSSLEQYF. CDR3 DNA: TGTGCCAGCAGCTTGTCTTCACTCGAGCAGTACTTC.

The V gene is TRBV19, the J gene TRBJ2-3; 11 bases are shared with TRBD2. CDR1 and CDR2 from the germline V gene are LNHDA and SQIVND (reference sequence). The CDR3 has 16 amino acids. V shed 2 bases, J shed 2 bases, and the junction held 3 bases outside the gene matches. CDR3 nucleotide sequence: TGTGCCAGTAGTATAACTAGCGGGAGTTTCACAGATACGCAGTATTTT. It yields the protein CASSITSGSFTDTQYF.

This clone was observed a few times. The chain combines TRBV2 with TRBJ2-5; 8 bases are a match to TRBD1. CDR3 length: 14 residues. Germline V gives CDR1 SNHLY, CDR2 FYNNEI. Trimming took 5 bases from V and 5 from J; bases not matched to a gene: 7. Here the CDR3 reads CASSWDRPRETQYF. The CDR3 DNA is TGTGCCAGCAGTTGGGACAGGCCCAGGGAGACCCAGTACTTC.

The V gene is TRBV28, the J gene TRBJ2-2, with TRBD2 identical over 7 bases. J was trimmed by 7 bases and V by 5 bases; bases with no gene match: 16. Germline CDR1 MDHEN, CDR2 SYDVKM. The CDR3 has 17 amino acids. The CDR3 DNA reads TGTGCCAGCAGTACAAATCCGGGACTACAATCAGGCGGGGAGCTGTTTTTT. Amino acids: CASSTNPGLQSGGELFF.

Only a few counts were recorded for this clone. The chain is built from TRBV11-1 and TRBJ2-1; no clear D gene. Per germline, CDR1 SGHAT and CDR2 FQDESV (reference sequence). Trimming took off 3 bases at V and 6 bases at J, with 12 bases between the two ends. The CDR3 contains 14 residues. CDR3 sequence: CASSFQNMANEQFF. CDR3 bases: TGTGCCAGCAGCTTCCAGAACATGGCCAATGAGCAGTTCTTC.

The CDR3: CASSLGADSGGSYEQYF. The CDR3 DNA reads TGCGCCAGCAGCCTTGGGGCGGATAGCGGGGGGTCGTACGAGCAGTACTTC. The J gene is TRBJ2-7, the V gene TRBV5-1; 10 bases are shared with TRBD2. Trimming removed 4 bases from V and 4 bases from J; junction bases left unmatched: 14. Germline CDR1 and CDR2: SGHRS and YFSETQ. The CDR3 has 17 amino acids.

In DNA form, the CDR3 reads TGCGCCAGCAGCTTGACCCCGGACAGAAACTCCTACGAGCAGTACTTC. Protein product: CASSLTPDRNSYEQYF. The chain employs TRBV5-1 and TRBJ2-7, with D perhaps matching TRBD1 (6 bases). In germline, CDR1 is SGHRS, CDR2 YFSETQ. The CDR3 has 16 residues. V gave up 1 base and J gave up 0 bases, with 14 bases separating them.

This clone was recorded a few times. The chain combines TRBV30 with TRBJ1-5; 8 nucleotides agree with TRBD1. This CDR3 is built from 14 residues. V was clipped by 1 base and J by 5 bases; unmatched bases: 4. Germline CDR1 GTSNPN, CDR2 SVGIG (reference sequence). CDR3 nucleotides: TGTGCCTGGAGTGAGAGGACAGGGCATCAGCCCCAGCATTTT. It yields the protein CAWSERTGHQPQHF.

The chain recombines TRBV18 with TRBJ2-5; the match to TRBD2 covers 8 bases. The CDR3 spans 19 residues. Trimming at V came to 3 bases and at J to 5 bases, leaving 20 bases not matched to a gene. Germline V lookup: CDR1 KGHSH, CDR2 LQKENI. CDR3 DNA sequence: TGTGCCAGCTCACCTTCGCCCTCCCCCGGCAAACCGGGAGGGGAGACCCAGTACTTC. Amino acid sequence: CASSPSPSPGKPGGETQYF.

The V gene is TRBV29-1, the J gene TRBJ1-2; no reliable D call. The CDR3 runs 13 residues. Trimming took 5 bases from V and 4 from J, leaving 14 bases between them. Germline V gives CDR1 SQVTM, CDR2 ANQGSEA. CDR3 DNA: TGCAGCGTTTCAGTCGCGGTTACCTATGGCTACACCTTC. This gives the protein CSVSVAVTYGYTF.